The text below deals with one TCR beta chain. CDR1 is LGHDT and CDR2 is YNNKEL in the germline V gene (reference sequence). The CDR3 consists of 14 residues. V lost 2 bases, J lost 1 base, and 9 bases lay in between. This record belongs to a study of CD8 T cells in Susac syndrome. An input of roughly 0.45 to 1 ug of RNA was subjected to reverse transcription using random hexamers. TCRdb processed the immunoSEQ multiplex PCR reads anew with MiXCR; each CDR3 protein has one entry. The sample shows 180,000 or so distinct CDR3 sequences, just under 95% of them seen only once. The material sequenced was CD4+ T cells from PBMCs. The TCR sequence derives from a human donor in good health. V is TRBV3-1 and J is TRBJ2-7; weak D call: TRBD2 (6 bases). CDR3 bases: TGTGCCAGCAGCCAACGGGGGAGGTCCTACGAGCAGTACTTC. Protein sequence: CASSQRGRSYEQYF.